This entry lists 12 T cell receptor beta chains sequenced from one sample in a study of blood T cell repertoires in COVID-19. This table comes from immunoSEQ multiplex PCR, and its TCRdb copy is limited to in-frame clones, with some not included. There are roughly 260,000 clones in the sample; about 90% occur only once, and about 6% lies in the top ten. Material for sequencing was PBMCs or T cells enriched from blood (not recorded which). The receptors originated from a woman under 40 with acute COVID-19.

The V and J genes are TRBV7-9 and TRBJ2-1; 14 bases are a match to TRBD2. The CDR3 is made up of 16 amino acids. The V gene's germline CDR1 is SEHNR and CDR2 FQNEAQ (reference sequence). V was clipped by 4 bases and J by 7 bases; unmatched bases: 6. For the CDR3, the DNA is TGTGCCAGCAGCTCGACTAGCGGGGGGGCCCGGAATGAGCAGTTCTTC. Its translation is CASSSTSGGARNEQFF.

This clone was detected a few times. The chain combines TRBV7-8 with TRBJ2-2, with TRBD1 as a possible D gene (5 bases). CDR3 length: 16 residues. Germline CDR1 is SGHVS and CDR2 is FQNEAQ. The V end was cut by 8 bases, the J end by 2 bases, with 18 bases between. The CDR3 region has the DNA TGTGCCAGCTCTCCTGGGGCAAAAAGCAACACCGGGGAGCTGTTTTTT. It yields the protein CASSPGAKSNTGELFF.

V is TRBV6-2 or TRBV6-3 and J is TRBJ1-6; a possible D gene is TRBD1 (6 bases). The CDR3 has 14 residues. Germline V CDR1 and CDR2: MNHEY, SVGEGT. V was cut by 0 bases and J by 9 bases, with 9 bases left in between. The CDR3 DNA reads TGTGCCAGCAGTTACTCACAGGGCGGTTCACCCCTCCACTTT. Its translation is CASSYSQGGSPLHF.

V gene TRBV12-3 or TRBV12-4 combines with J gene TRBJ2-5; D remains unclear. Trimming shortened V by 6 bases and J by 5 bases, and 13 bases separated the two germline ends. The CDR3 length is 13 residues. The CDR3, as DNA: TGTGCCAGCAGCCTGACATACCGGGAGACCCAGTACTTC. Its translation is CASSLTYRETQYF.

This clone was observed a single time. The rearrangement joins TRBV10-2 to TRBJ2-3, with 7 bases matching TRBD1. J was trimmed by 1 base and V by 7 bases; bases with no gene match: 8. Germline loops: CDR1 WSHSY, CDR2 SAAADI. CDR3 size: 15 residues. In DNA, the CDR3 is TGCGCCAGCATGAAGGGGGCGGACCGCACAGATACGCAGTATTTT. Translation: CASMKGADRTDTQYF.

The chain employs TRBV4-3 and TRBJ2-3; 10 bases are a match to TRBD1. V gave up 5 bases and J gave up 6 bases; unmatched junction bases: 11. The CDR3 loop spans 16 amino acids. CDR1 LGHNA and CDR2 YSLEER come from the germline V gene. The CDR3 here is CASSSTRQGASDTQYF. CDR3 coding DNA: TGCGCCAGCAGCTCTACTAGACAGGGGGCCAGCGATACGCAGTATTTT.

This clone was detected a few times. The chain uses TRBV7-2 and TRBJ1-2; 8 nucleotides match TRBD1. The germline gives CDR1 SGHTA, CDR2 FQGNSA. There are 14 residues in the CDR3. The ends lost 5 bases at V and 11 bases at J; junction bases unmatched: 13. CDR3 DNA: TGTGCCAGCAGCCCGCAACTCGGACAGGGAGGGTACACCTTC. Translating it yields CASSPQLGQGGYTF.

The V and J genes are TRBV9 and TRBJ2-7; no reliable D call. The CDR3 has 12 residues. Germline V gene sequence: CDR1 SGDLS, CDR2 YYNGEE. V was shortened by 3 bases and J by 4 bases, with 8 bases between the two germline ends. The CDR3 loop reads CASSGDGYEQYF. Written as DNA, the CDR3 is TGTGCCAGCAGCGGAGACGGGTACGAGCAGTACTTC. The variable domain in full, with the rest retrieved from reference TRBV9 and TRBJ2-7, is DSGVTQTPKHLITATGQRVTLRCSPRSGDLSVYWYQQSLDQGLQFLIQYYNGEERAKGNILERFSAQQFPDLHSELNLSSLELGDSALYFCASSGDGYEQYFGPGTRLTVT.

The rearrangement uses TRBV30 and TRBJ1-6, with D perhaps TRBD1 (5 bases). Trimming shortened V by 4 bases and J by 8 bases, and 15 bases separated the two germline ends. This CDR3 is 14 amino acids long. Germline-derived CDR1 and CDR2 are GTSNPN and SVGIG (reference sequence). Here the CDR3 reads CAWNQGIVDSPLHF. In nucleotides, the CDR3 is TGTGCCTGGAACCAGGGTATAGTAGATTCACCCCTCCACTTT.

This clone came up once. J is TRBJ2-1 and V is TRBV19; 9 positions agree with TRBD2. From germline, CDR1 is LNHDA and CDR2 SQIVND (reference sequence). Losses at the gene ends were 5 bases for V and 4 bases for J; bases not matched to a gene: 3. The CDR3 totals 14 residues. The CDR3 reads CASSSTSGYNEQFF. CDR3 coding DNA: TGTGCCAGTAGTTCCACTAGCGGGTACAATGAGCAGTTCTTC.

The chain employs TRBV7-2 and TRBJ1-6; a weak D match, TRBD1 (6 bases). Germline lookup yields CDR1 SGHTA and CDR2 FQGNSA. The CDR3 sequence is 13 residues long. The V end lost 4 bases, the J end lost 8 bases, and 9 bases lay between the germline ends. Here the CDR3 reads CASSSYRDSPLHF. The CDR3 coding sequence is TGTGCCAGCAGCTCCTACAGGGATTCACCCCTCCACTTT.

V usage is TRBV5-4 and J usage is TRBJ2-3; TRBD1 might be the D (6 bases). Germline V lookup: CDR1 SGHNT, CDR2 YYREEE (reference sequence). CDR3 length: 15 residues. Trimming removed 2 bases at V and 0 bases at J, with 10 bases between. Here the CDR3 reads CASSLRGGSTDTQYF. For the CDR3, the DNA is TGTGCCAGCAGCTTACGAGGGGGAAGCACAGATACGCAGTATTTT.